The next 12 T cell receptor beta chains were all read from a single sample in a study of cytomegalovirus exposure and HLA in healthy donors. This table comes from immunoSEQ multiplex PCR, and its TCRdb copy is limited to in-frame clones, with some not included. The sample yields tens of thousands of clones, 90% seen once. The specimen was PBMCs. Receptor source: a man between 18 and 35 years old in good health and CMV-seronegative.

The chain joins TRBV27 to TRBJ2-3, with D uncertain. This CDR3 has 13 residues. V shed 3 bases and J shed 6 bases, with 10 bases lying between them. The germline V gene has CDR1 MNHEY and CDR2 SMNVEV (reference sequence). The CDR3 spells CASSFPSSDTQYF. The CDR3, as DNA: TGTGCCAGCAGTTTTCCCTCCTCCGATACGCAGTATTTT.

This chain links TRBV10-3 with TRBJ2-7; 8 bases are shared with TRBD2. The V segment lost 9 bases and the J segment 6 bases; nucleotides outside the gene matches: 10. The CDR3 loop spans 13 amino acids. The germline gives CDR1 ENHRY, CDR2 SYGVKD. CDR3 in amino acids: CAIMSGSLAEQYF. DNA for the CDR3: TGTGCCATAATGAGCGGGAGCCTCGCCGAGCAGTACTTC.

Points on this clone: Sequence at one end of the junction differs from germline and may be a read error. The chain combines TRBV7-7 with TRBJ1-1, with 9 nucleotides matching TRBD1. The V gene's germline CDR1 is SSHAT and CDR2 FNYEAQ (reference sequence). This CDR3 region has 19 residues. CDR3 sequence: CASSIRYYGTGSRRAEAFF. The CDR3 nucleotides read TGTGCTAGCAGCATACGATATTACGGGACAGGGTCCCGCCGGGCTGAAGCTTTCTTT.

The CDR3 loop is CASSLGGRESETQYF. CDR3 bases: TGTGCCAGCAGCTTAGGAGGGAGGGAGTCAGAGACCCAGTACTTC. The V gene is TRBV7-2, the J gene TRBJ2-5; 7 positions match TRBD2. With V trimmed by 1 base and J by 4 bases, 6 bases remained unmatched. The CDR3 totals 15 residues. CDR1 is SGHTA and CDR2 is FQGNSA in the germline V gene.

In this sample, this clone turned up once. The V call is TRBV9, the J call TRBJ2-3; D not resolved. CDR3 length equals 15 residues. Per germline, CDR1 SGDLS and CDR2 YYNGEE. V gave up 3 bases and J gave up 6 bases, with 17 bases separating them. The CDR3 DNA sequence: TGTGCCAGCAGCGCAAACTCCAATCCAGGTGATACGCAGTATTTT. This gives the protein CASSANSNPGDTQYF.

This chain connects TRBV19 to TRBJ2-7; TRBD1 agrees at 11 bases. This CDR3 comprises 16 residues. Germline CDR1 is LNHDA and CDR2 is SQIVND (reference sequence). Germline trimming cut 8 bases from V and 5 bases from J; bases unmatched to any gene: 14. The CDR3 loop is CASSRTGQGGVDEQYF. The CDR3 region has the DNA TGTGCCAGTTCTCGAACGGGACAGGGGGGTGTGGACGAGCAGTACTTC.

This chain links TRBV12-5 with TRBJ2-5; TRBD1 might be the D (6 bases). Germline CDR1 LGHNT, CDR2 FRNRAP. V dropped 3 bases and J dropped 3 bases, with 14 bases sitting between them. This CDR3 has 15 residues. In DNA, the CDR3 is TGTGCTAGTGGTTTCGATGGGGACACTAAAGAGACCCAGTACTTC. Its protein product is CASGFDGDTKETQYF.

V is TRBV4-1 and J is TRBJ2-2; TRBD1 matches at 9 bases. This CDR3 is 14 amino acids long. Trimming removed 1 base from V and 6 bases from J; junction bases left unmatched: 0. Germline lookup yields CDR1 MGHRA and CDR2 YSYEKL. The CDR3 here is CASSQGQGAGELFF. The CDR3 nucleotides are TGCGCCAGCAGCCAAGGACAGGGGGCCGGGGAGCTGTTTTTT.

This chain links TRBV28 with TRBJ1-5, with D tentatively TRBD1 (6 bases). Trimming took 0 bases from V and 3 from J, leaving 12 bases between them. Germline values: CDR1 MDHEN, CDR2 SYDVKM. The CDR3 runs to 16 residues. The CDR3 sequence: CASSLWDRTNNQPQHF. The CDR3 nucleotides read TGTGCCAGCAGTTTATGGGACAGAACCAACAATCAGCCCCAGCATTTT.

The sample holds a few counts of this clone. The sample holds other DNA sequences that translate to the same CDR3. The V call is TRBV28, the J call TRBJ2-5; D gene unclear. The CDR3 sequence is 13 residues long. V lost 2 bases, J lost 2 bases, and 6 bases lay in between. The germline gives CDR1 MDHEN, CDR2 SYDVKM. The CDR3 region has the DNA TGTGCCAGCAGTTTACCGCGGCAAGAGACCCAGTACTTC. Its protein is CASSLPRQETQYF.

This chain joins TRBV29-1 and TRBJ1-2, with D possibly being TRBD1 (6 bases). V gave up 6 bases and J gave up 8 bases, with 19 bases separating them. Per germline, CDR1 SQVTM and CDR2 ANQGSEA. The CDR3 extends over 13 amino acids. This chain's CDR3 is CSVPITAGDGYTF. The CDR3 DNA reads TGCAGCGTCCCCATTACGGCAGGGGACGGCTACACCTTC. Combining the CDR3 with reference TRBV29-1 and TRBJ1-2 gives the whole variable domain SAVISQKPSRDICQRGTSLTIQCQVDSQVTMMFWYRQQPGQSLTLIATANQGSEATYESGFVIDKFPISRPNLTFSTLTVSNMSPEDSSIYLCSVPITAGDGYTFGSGTRLTVV.

This clone has only a few counts. The chain joins TRBV28 to TRBJ1-1, with 7 bases that match TRBD1. This CDR3 has 13 amino acids. The ends lost 0 bases at V and 7 bases at J; junction bases unmatched: 2. Germline values: CDR1 MDHEN, CDR2 SYDVKM. The CDR3 reads CASSLWRQGEAFF. In DNA, the CDR3 is TGTGCCAGCAGTTTATGGAGACAGGGTGAAGCTTTCTTT. Based on the CDR3 plus reference TRBV28 and TRBJ1-1, the full variable domain is DVKVTQSSRYLVKRTGEKVFLECVQDMDHENMFWYRQDPGLGLRLIYFSYDVKMKEKGDIPEGYSVSREKKERFSLILESASTNQTSMYLCASSLWRQGEAFFGQGTRLTVV.